The 26 T cell receptor beta chains reported below all come from one sample, sequenced in a study of patients and donors after allogeneic stem cell transplantation (TCRdb year 2020). Libraries were made using RT-PCR. Sequencer: NextSeq 550. TCRdb trimmed the raw reads at Q25, called clones with MiXCR and kept productive beta chains. Each record represents a unique CDR3 protein, reported with the most common genes and DNA among its rows. The sample has under 170,000 distinct CDR3 sequences on record, roughly 35% of them singletons. In total, the top ten clones hold roughly 50% of the sample. Sequenced sample: blood, either unsorted or a sorted T cell fraction (not recorded which). These receptors were obtained from a human donor who was either an allogeneic HSCT recipient or a stem cell or donor lymphocyte infusion donor (not recorded which). It is not recorded whose cells these are; they may come from a transplant donor.

In its sample, this clonotype was seen a few times. This chain's CDR3 is CASSVDLYF. The CDR3 nucleotides are TGTGCCAGCAGCGTGGACTTGTATTTT. The J gene is TRBJ2-3, the V gene TRBV2, with D possibly TRBD2 on 5 matching bases. Per the germline V gene, CDR1 is SNHLY and CDR2 is FYNNEI. The CDR3 has 9 residues. The V and J ends lost 6 bases and 14 bases respectively, with 9 bases between them.

The gene calls are TRBV10-3 and TRBJ1-5; 8 nucleotides match TRBD1. Per the germline V gene, CDR1 is ENHRY and CDR2 is SYGVKD. The CDR3 totals 18 residues. Trimming took 0 bases from V and 0 from J; bases not matched to a gene: 7. CDR3 region: CAISESRTGRYSNQPQHF. CDR3 bases: TGTGCCATCAGTGAGTCAAGGACAGGGCGGTATAGCAATCAGCCCCAGCATTTT.

The V and J genes are TRBV7-6 and TRBJ1-5; TRBD1 matches at 8 bases. CDR3 size: 17 residues. Germline V lookup: CDR1 SGHVS, CDR2 FNYEAQ. J lost 0 bases, V lost 2 bases, and 6 bases had no gene match. Written as DNA, the CDR3 is TGTGCCAGCAGCTTAAGGGCAGGGGGCTATAGCAATCAGCCCCAGCATTTT. Translating gives CASSLRAGGYSNQPQHF.

The genes are TRBV10-3 and TRBJ1-1; D uncertain. The CDR3 runs to 13 residues. CDR1 and CDR2 (germline): ENHRY, SYGVKD. V was cut by 6 bases and J by 0 bases, with 8 bases left in between. The CDR3 loop reads CAIRNGLNTEAFF. The CDR3 region has the DNA TGTGCCATCAGAAACGGACTGAACACTGAAGCTTTCTTT.

The chain joins TRBV18 to TRBJ2-3; no definite D call. Germline-derived CDR1 and CDR2 are KGHSH and LQKENI. V lost 2 bases and J lost 5, with 5 bases in between. CDR3 length: 12 amino acids. In DNA form, the CDR3 reads TGTGCCAGCTCACCATTGGAAGATACGCAGTATTTT. Translated, it gives CASSPLEDTQYF. Filled out from reference TRBV18 and TRBJ2-3, the complete variable domain reads NAGVMQNPRHLVRRRGQEARLRCSPMKGHSHVYWYRQLPEEGLKFMVYLQKENIIDESGMPKERFSAEFPKEGPSILRIQQVVRGDSAAYFCASSPLEDTQYFGPGTRLTVL.

This clonotype was counted only a few times. The V call is TRBV4-3, the J call TRBJ1-2, with 9 bases fitting TRBD1. From germline, CDR1 is LGHNA and CDR2 YSLEER. CDR3 length: 16 amino acids. Trimming cost V 4 bases and J 5 bases; bases outside gene matches: 11. The CDR3 coding sequence is TGCGCCAGCAGCCCTCCCCTTGGACAGGGGATTTATGGCTACACCTTC. Translated: CASSPPLGQGIYGYTF.

The chain is built from TRBV12-3 or TRBV12-4 and TRBJ1-1, with D maybe TRBD1 (5 bases). The CDR3 length is 14 residues. V lost 6 bases and J 7 bases, leaving 18 bases between the germline ends. The CDR3, as DNA: TGTGCCAGCAGCCCTCCGACAGATATTATTGAAGCTTTCTTT. The encoded protein is CASSPPTDIIEAFF.

The chain is built from TRBV10-3 and TRBJ1-3; D ambiguous. With 0 bases removed from V and 2 bases from J, the gap between germline ends came to 8 bases. The CDR3 has 15 amino acids. Germline CDR1 and CDR2: ENHRY and SYGVKD. CDR3 DNA: TGTGCCATCAGTGAGTCCTGGACCACTGGAAACACCATATATTTT. The encoded protein is CAISESWTTGNTIYF.

The chain couples TRBV7-3 to TRBJ2-3; maybe TRBD2 (6 bases). The V end lost 0 bases, the J end lost 4 bases, and 8 bases lay between the germline ends. The CDR3 is made up of 14 amino acids. Germline V lookup: CDR1 SGHTA, CDR2 FQGTGA. The DNA for the CDR3 is TGTGCCAGCAGCTTAACCGCGGGATCAGATACGCAGTATTTT. It translates to CASSLTAGSDTQYF.

The V call is TRBV7-3, the J call TRBJ1-6; tentatively, D is TRBD1 (5 bases). Per the germline V gene, CDR1 is SGHTA and CDR2 is FQGTGA. The CDR3 is made up of 13 amino acids. V was cut by 2 bases and J by 8 bases, with 7 bases left in between. CDR3 amino acids: CASSLLGDSPLHF. As DNA, the CDR3 is TGTGCCAGCAGCTTACTAGGGGATTCACCCCTCCACTTT.

The rearrangement links TRBV4-1 to TRBJ2-2; D is undetermined. Looked up from germline, CDR1 is MGHRA and CDR2 is YSYEKL. The CDR3 loop spans 14 amino acids. V lost 3 bases, J lost 5 bases, and 10 bases lay in between. CDR3 nucleotides: TGCGCCAGCAGCCAGGTTCACGGAACCGGGGAGCTGTTTTTT. This sequence encodes CASSQVHGTGELFF.

The gene calls are TRBV27 and TRBJ1-2, with D tentatively TRBD1 (5 bases). The CDR3 loop spans 14 amino acids. Per the germline V gene, CDR1 is MNHEY and CDR2 is SMNVEV (reference sequence). Trimming took off 0 bases at V and 5 bases at J, with 10 bases between the two ends. In DNA form, the CDR3 reads TGTGCCAGCAGTTTATCGGCCAGGGTGTATGGCTACACCTTC. Translated, it gives CASSLSARVYGYTF.

This clonotype was found many times. The chain recombines TRBV5-1 with TRBJ1-2, with unresolved D. This CDR3 region has 13 residues. Germline values: CDR1 SGHRS, CDR2 YFSETQ. Trimming stripped 0 bases from V and 4 bases from J, with 7 bases between. Here the CDR3 DNA reads TGCGCCAGCAGCTTGGGGCAGAGCTATGGCTACACCTTC. Protein: CASSLGQSYGYTF.

This clonotype was seen ten or more times. The rearrangement links TRBV9 to TRBJ1-2; 8 nucleotides line up with TRBD1. The CDR3 contains 14 residues. V lost 5 bases and J lost 4; bases outside the gene matches: 7. Germline V CDR1 and CDR2: SGDLS, YYNGEE. For the CDR3, the DNA is TGTGCCAGCAGATCCGGGACAGGTCCCTATGGCTACACCTTC. Amino acid sequence: CASRSGTGPYGYTF. The full variable domain, with the rest looked up from reference TRBV9 and TRBJ1-2, is DSGVTQTPKHLITATGQRVTLRCSPRSGDLSVYWYQQSLDQGLQFLIQYYNGEERAKGNILERFSAQQFPDLHSELNLSSLELGDSALYFCASRSGTGPYGYTFGSGTRLTVV.

This clonotype has only a few counts. V and J are TRBV28 and TRBJ1-2; D possibly corresponds to TRBD1 (5 bases). The CDR3 covers 13 residues. V was cut by 2 bases and J by 6 bases, with 10 bases left in between. Germline V gene sequence: CDR1 MDHEN, CDR2 SYDVKM. The CDR3 is CASSLRGTNGYTF. In DNA form, the CDR3 reads TGTGCCAGCAGTTTACGGGGGACCAATGGCTACACCTTC.

The J gene is TRBJ1-5, the V gene TRBV18; D is unclear. V shed 3 bases and J shed 9 bases, with 12 bases lying between them. CDR1 is KGHSH, CDR2 LQKENI, per germline. The CDR3 has 13 residues. The CDR3 protein is CASSPPHGWPQHF. In nucleotides, the CDR3 is TGTGCCAGCTCACCCCCCCACGGCTGGCCCCAGCATTTT.

The J gene is TRBJ1-6, the V gene TRBV4-2; 9 bases map to TRBD1. CDR3 size: 16 residues. The V and J ends lost 4 bases and 6 bases, in that order; junction bases with no gene match: 7. Germline lookup yields CDR1 LGHNA and CDR2 YNFKEQ. DNA of the CDR3: TGTGCCAGCAGCCGGGACAGGGAGGCTAGTAATTCACCCCTCCACTTT. Translated, it gives CASSRDREASNSPLHF.

The V gene is TRBV12-3 or TRBV12-4, the J gene TRBJ1-1; no clear D. The V gene lost 6 bases and the J gene lost 7 bases, with 6 bases spanning the gap. The CDR3 consists of 10 residues. The CDR3 spells CASSGLEAFF. The CDR3 DNA reads as TGTGCCAGCAGCGGGCTTGAAGCTTTCTTT.

This clonotype showed up just once. The chain has TRBV6-5 and TRBJ1-1; D is possibly TRBD1 (5 bases). This CDR3 is built from 14 residues. The V end lost 5 bases, the J end lost 0 bases, and 10 bases lay between the germline ends. Germline CDR1 MNHEY, CDR2 SVGAGI. This CDR3 reads CASSLTVMNTEAFF. CDR3 DNA: TGTGCCAGCAGTCTGACAGTGATGAACACTGAAGCTTTCTTT.

The chain carries TRBV12-3 or TRBV12-4 and TRBJ1-2, with D possibly being TRBD1 (5 bases). V lost 5 bases and J 3 bases, leaving 13 bases between the germline ends. The CDR3 runs 14 residues. Here the CDR3 DNA reads TGTGCCAGCAGTGTCCTCGGGGGGGACTATGGCTACACCTTC. Translated, it gives CASSVLGGDYGYTF.

This chain joins TRBV11-2 and TRBJ2-3; D could derive from TRBD1 or TRBD2 (5 bases each). Trimming shortened V by 5 bases and J by 0 bases, and 18 bases separated the two germline ends. The CDR3 consists of 17 residues. Germline CDR1 and CDR2: SGHAT and FQNNGV. The CDR3 spells CASSPPLGDLSTDTQYF. The CDR3 coding sequence is TGTGCCAGCAGCCCCCCCTTAGGGGACCTTAGCACAGATACGCAGTATTTT.

The table lists this clonotype with a few counts. CDR3 nucleotide sequence: TGTGCCAGCAGCCCCGGGGCGTGGGGGTCTAATGAAAAACTGTTTTTT. Translating it yields CASSPGAWGSNEKLFF. The V call is TRBV7-9, the J call TRBJ1-4; a possible D gene is TRBD1 (5 bases). V was cut by 5 bases and J by 3 bases, with 16 bases left in between. The CDR3 length is 16 residues. Germline loops: CDR1 SEHNR, CDR2 FQNEAQ (reference sequence).

This clonotype has just a few counts. The rearrangement uses TRBV20-1 and TRBJ1-2; 8 positions match TRBD1. The CDR3 extends over 16 amino acids. Germline V CDR1 and CDR2: DFQATT, SNEGSKA (reference sequence). Trimming at V came to 4 bases and at J to 4 bases, leaving 14 bases not matched to a gene. The CDR3 DNA reads as TGCAGTGCTACGCCCTGGGACAGGACTTTAATCTATGGCTACACCTTC. Translated, it gives CSATPWDRTLIYGYTF.

This rearrangement joins TRBV24-1 to TRBJ2-1; 7 bases map to TRBD2. Germline V CDR1 and CDR2: KGHDR, SFDVKD. Trimming removed 7 bases from V and 5 bases from J; junction bases left unmatched: 10. The CDR3 sequence is 15 residues long. The CDR3 region has the DNA TGTGCCACCAGCGTCTTAGCCGCGGGGGACAATGAGCAGTTCTTC. Translating gives CATSVLAAGDNEQFF.

In this sample, this clonotype turned up many times. The chain uses TRBV6-5 and TRBJ1-5; D might be TRBD1 (5 bases). The CDR3 is 12 residues long. Germline values: CDR1 MNHEY, CDR2 SVGAGI. V was pared by 6 bases and J by 9 bases, with 12 bases between. The CDR3 nucleotides are TGTGCCAGCAGAAGCCGGGACGGGCCCCAGCATTTT. It specifies CASRSRDGPQHF.

The V gene is TRBV29-1, the J gene TRBJ2-1; D perhaps matches TRBD2 (5 bases). Germline V gives CDR1 SQVTM, CDR2 ANQGSEA. This CDR3 has 15 amino acids. V lost 4 bases and J 6 bases, leaving 19 bases between the germline ends. CDR3 bases: TGCAGCGTTGTACTAGTTGCCCATCGCGCCAATGAGCAGTTCTTC. This sequence encodes CSVVLVAHRANEQFF.